The T cell receptor (beta chain) described here comes from a study of identical twins. Germline loops: CDR1 MGHRA, CDR2 YSYEKL. The CDR3 sequence is 15 residues long. The ends were cut back, 1 base at V and 4 bases at J, with 13 bases in the middle. TCRdb reprocessed the 5' RACE reads with MiXCR, giving one entry per CDR3 protein. The table shows approximately 1.8 million distinct CDR3 sequences, with roughly a third occurring only once. The table lists this clonotype with a few counts. Its cognate antigen is unknown. Study conclusions and caveats: Twins shared beta out-of-frame sequences in excess, but this excess was weaker. Zero-insertion analyses were open to partial confounding by invariant MAIT and iNKT cells. Within monozygotic twins, out-of-frame TCR alpha sharing was underestimated by the models. Abundant beta clonotypes from cord blood bore fewer insertions; memory repertoires lacked this pattern.

The clonotype originates from a newborn girl in good health. The rearrangement uses TRBV4-1 and TRBJ1-2; no definite D call. Sequencing was done on a sample of cord blood. The CDR3 DNA reads as TGCGCCAGCAGCCAAGGTGGGCCCGCGGGCTATGGCTACACCTTC. It encodes CASSQGGPAGYGYTF.